A selection of T cell receptor beta chains follows, all from one sample in a study of T-cell memory formation after mild COVID-19. Each CDR3 protein is one row after TCRdb ran MiXCR on the 5' RACE reads. The sample shows some 490,000 distinct CDR3 sequences, 15% to 20% of them seen only once. Sequencing input: PBMCs or a T cell subset sorted from them (not recorded which). These receptors were taken from an adult woman who had mild COVID-19 (a few samples of this study predate the infection). Cell type and time point are not known. Each CDR3 is given with its conserved first and last residue. Fields, in order: clone size, J gene, D gene, V gene, CDR3 DNA, CDR3 protein. A D gene is named only where the DNA matches it firmly. Clone size appears in some rows only: once, few, many, or a class for an expanded clone.

clone size: NA
J gene: TRBJ2-7
D gene: NA
V gene: TRBV14
CDR3 DNA: TGTGCCAGCAGCCAGACTAGGCTGGAAGTGGAGCAGTACTTC
CDR3 protein: CASSQTRLEVEQYF

clone size: few
J gene: TRBJ2-3
D gene: NA
V gene: TRBV20-1
CDR3 DNA: TGCAGTGCTATCCGAGGGGATACGCAGTATTTT
CDR3 protein: CSAIRGDTQYF

clone size: few
J gene: TRBJ1-2
D gene: TRBD1
V gene: TRBV9
CDR3 DNA: TGTGCCAGCAGCGTGGATTTGACAGGGGGCAGGGATGGCTACACCTTC
CDR3 protein: CASSVDLTGGRDGYTF

clone size: NA
J gene: TRBJ2-1
D gene: NA
V gene: TRBV3-1
CDR3 DNA: TGTGCCAGCAGCCCTGTACCTCGGCGGGCGAAGGGCAATGAGCAGTTCTTC
CDR3 protein: CASSPVPRRAKGNEQFF

clone size: NA
J gene: TRBJ2-6
D gene: NA
V gene: TRBV2
CDR3 DNA: TGTGCCAGCAGCCGGGGACCATCTGGGGCCAACGTCCTGACTTTC
CDR3 protein: CASSRGPSGANVLTF

clone size: few
J gene: TRBJ2-7
D gene: TRBD1
V gene: TRBV6-5
CDR3 DNA: TGTGCCAGCGCGGACAGGGTTGGAACCTACGAGCAGTACTTC
CDR3 protein: CASADRVGTYEQYF

clone size: NA
J gene: TRBJ2-7
D gene: TRBD2
V gene: TRBV9
CDR3 DNA: TGTGCCAGCAGCGCGCCGGGACTAGACCGCGAGCAGTACTTC
CDR3 protein: CASSAPGLDREQYF

clone size: many
J gene: TRBJ1-2
D gene: NA
V gene: TRBV18
CDR3 DNA: TGTGCCAGCTCACCACCCCAGACCCCCTGGGACGGCTACACCTTC
CDR3 protein: CASSPPQTPWDGYTF

clone size: NA
J gene: TRBJ2-7
D gene: NA
V gene: TRBV7-9
CDR3 DNA: TGTGCCAGCAGTCTCGGCCGGGCGGCGGGGAGCTCCTACGAGCAGTACTTC
CDR3 protein: CASSLGRAAGSSYEQYF

clone size: few
J gene: TRBJ2-3
D gene: NA
V gene: TRBV29-1
CDR3 DNA: TGCAGCATCCCGAGGGCGGGAAGCACAGATACGCAGTATTTT
CDR3 protein: CSIPRAGSTDTQYF

clone size: NA
J gene: TRBJ2-1
D gene: TRBD2
V gene: TRBV7-9
CDR3 DNA: TGTGCCAGCAGCTCCAGGCCTAGCGGGAGAGACAATGAGCAGTTCTTC
CDR3 protein: CASSSRPSGRDNEQFF

clone size: NA
J gene: TRBJ2-4
D gene: TRBD2
V gene: TRBV7-2
CDR3 DNA: TGTGCCAGCAGCGTCAGACTAGCGGGAAACATTCAGTACTTC
CDR3 protein: CASSVRLAGNIQYF

clone size: few
J gene: TRBJ2-7
D gene: TRBD2
V gene: TRBV6-6
CDR3 DNA: TGTGCCAGCAGTTACGACCGGGAGGGCCCCTACGAGCAGTACTTC
CDR3 protein: CASSYDREGPYEQYF

clone size: NA
J gene: TRBJ2-1
D gene: NA
V gene: TRBV10-3
CDR3 DNA: TGTGCCATCAGTGAGTCTTGGGAAGGAATTTATGAGCAGTTCTTC
CDR3 protein: CAISESWEGIYEQFF

clone size: NA
J gene: TRBJ1-2
D gene: TRBD1
V gene: TRBV12-3/TRBV12-4
CDR3 DNA: TGTGCCAGCAGTCTCAGACAGGGAGTCCTCTCGACCAACTATGGCTACACCTTC
CDR3 protein: CASSLRQGVLSTNYGYTF

clone size: few
J gene: TRBJ1-3
D gene: NA
V gene: TRBV9
CDR3 DNA: TGTGCCAGCAGCGTAGCCCCTCGGCGCTCTGGAAACACCATATATTTT
CDR3 protein: CASSVAPRRSGNTIYF

clone size: few
J gene: TRBJ2-1
D gene: NA
V gene: TRBV6-5
CDR3 DNA: TGTGCCAGCAGTTACTCGGGGTATGCCTACAATGAGCAGTTCTTC
CDR3 protein: CASSYSGYAYNEQFF

clone size: NA
J gene: TRBJ2-7
D gene: NA
V gene: TRBV11-2
CDR3 DNA: TGTGCCAGCAGCTTAGATAGGATAGGATTTTACTACGAGCAGTACTTC
CDR3 protein: CASSLDRIGFYYEQYF

clone size: few
J gene: TRBJ2-7
D gene: NA
V gene: TRBV6-2/TRBV6-3
CDR3 DNA: TGTGCCAGCAGTAAACTAGCAGCCAACGAGCAGTACTTC
CDR3 protein: CASSKLAANEQYF

clone size: few
J gene: TRBJ1-1
D gene: NA
V gene: TRBV6-2/TRBV6-3
CDR3 DNA: TGTGCCAGCAGTTACCCCTACAGGGCCGTGGGGGCTTTCTTT
CDR3 protein: CASSYPYRAVGAFF

clone size: NA
J gene: TRBJ1-1
D gene: NA
V gene: TRBV6-2/TRBV6-3
CDR3 DNA: TGTGCCAGCGGTATAGCAGGTCGCGACACTGAAGCTTTCTTT
CDR3 protein: CASGIAGRDTEAFF

clone size: NA
J gene: TRBJ1-4
D gene: TRBD1
V gene: TRBV7-9
CDR3 DNA: TGTGCCAGCAGCTTCGGCACAGGGGCGGTGGAAAAACTGTTTTTT
CDR3 protein: CASSFGTGAVEKLFF

clone size: NA
J gene: TRBJ1-4
D gene: NA
V gene: TRBV5-1
CDR3 DNA: TGCGCCAGCAGCTTCGAGGGCCGGGCTAATGAAAAACTGTTTTTT
CDR3 protein: CASSFEGRANEKLFF

clone size: many
J gene: TRBJ1-6
D gene: NA
V gene: TRBV30
CDR3 DNA: TGTGCCTGGAGTGTTCAGGTTATTGGAAATAATTCACCCCTCCACTTT
CDR3 protein: CAWSVQVIGNNSPLHF

clone size: NA
J gene: TRBJ2-7
D gene: NA
V gene: TRBV3-1
CDR3 DNA: TGTGCCGACCCCCCCCGTGGAGTAACCTACGAGCAGTACTTC
CDR3 protein: CADPPRGVTYEQYF

clone size: few
J gene: TRBJ1-3
D gene: NA
V gene: TRBV12-3/TRBV12-4
CDR3 DNA: TGTGCCAGCAGTTTGGTAGATCACTCTGGAAACACCATATATTTT
CDR3 protein: CASSLVDHSGNTIYF

clone size: few
J gene: TRBJ2-5
D gene: NA
V gene: TRBV7-2
CDR3 DNA: TGTGCCAGCAGCTTAGGCTGGGGGGTAGGAGAGACCCAGTACTTC
CDR3 protein: CASSLGWGVGETQYF

clone size: few
J gene: TRBJ2-2
D gene: NA
V gene: TRBV4-1
CDR3 DNA: TGCGCCAGCAGCTTCGGGGGACCAGTGATTTACACCGGGGAGCTGTTTTTT
CDR3 protein: CASSFGGPVIYTGELFF

clone size: NA
J gene: TRBJ2-7
D gene: TRBD2
V gene: TRBV12-3/TRBV12-4
CDR3 DNA: TGTGCCAGCAGTTTACCCCGTGGACCAGCGGGAGACTTTAACGAGCAGTACTTC
CDR3 protein: CASSLPRGPAGDFNEQYF

clone size: many
J gene: TRBJ1-1
D gene: NA
V gene: TRBV5-8
CDR3 DNA: TGTGCCAGCAGCTTGGGTGGGTTGAGAGTTGAAGCTTTCTTT
CDR3 protein: CASSLGGLRVEAFF

clone size: NA
J gene: TRBJ2-3
D gene: TRBD1
V gene: TRBV29-1
CDR3 DNA: TGCAGCGCCTCCGGGACAGGGGGCCACACAGATACGCAGTATTTT
CDR3 protein: CSASGTGGHTDTQYF

clone size: few
J gene: TRBJ1-1
D gene: TRBD1
V gene: TRBV5-1
CDR3 DNA: TGCGCCAGCAGCTTGAGCGGGGACAGGGTCACTGAAGCTTTCTTT
CDR3 protein: CASSLSGDRVTEAFF

clone size: NA
J gene: TRBJ1-2
D gene: TRBD1
V gene: TRBV2
CDR3 DNA: TGTGCCAGCAGGCGAGGGACAGGGGACAACTATGGCTACACCTTC
CDR3 protein: CASRRGTGDNYGYTF

clone size: many
J gene: TRBJ2-7
D gene: TRBD1
V gene: TRBV12-3/TRBV12-4
CDR3 DNA: TGTGCCAGCACCCCGGGACAGGGCTACGAGCAGTACTTC
CDR3 protein: CASTPGQGYEQYF

clone size: NA
J gene: TRBJ2-7
D gene: NA
V gene: TRBV3-1
CDR3 DNA: TGTGCCAGCAGCCAGGTGGCAGGGATTAACTACGAGCAGTACTTC
CDR3 protein: CASSQVAGINYEQYF

clone size: NA
J gene: TRBJ2-7
D gene: NA
V gene: TRBV29-1
CDR3 DNA: TGCAGCGTTGAAGACATAAATACCTACGAGCAGTACTTC
CDR3 protein: CSVEDINTYEQYF

clone size: NA
J gene: TRBJ1-5
D gene: TRBD1
V gene: TRBV7-8
CDR3 DNA: TGTGCCAGCAGCAGATGGGACAGGGGGGAGCCGAATCAGCCCCAGCATTTT
CDR3 protein: CASSRWDRGEPNQPQHF

clone size: NA
J gene: TRBJ1-2
D gene: NA
V gene: TRBV21-1
CDR3 DNA: TGTGCCAGCAACGATCAGGGGAGGTATGGCTACACCTTC
CDR3 protein: CASNDQGRYGYTF

clone size: many
J gene: TRBJ2-2
D gene: NA
V gene: TRBV19
CDR3 DNA: TGTGCCAGTAGTAGGGAGACCGGGGAGCTGTTTTTT
CDR3 protein: CASSRETGELFF

clone size: NA
J gene: TRBJ2-7
D gene: TRBD2
V gene: TRBV15
CDR3 DNA: TGTGCCACCAGCAGGAGCCTAGCGGGAGCCTACGAGCAGTACTTC
CDR3 protein: CATSRSLAGAYEQYF